These 17 T cell receptor beta chains share one sample of origin, sequenced in a study of beta chain features in type 1 diabetes. General observations from the study: Among all four CD4+ subsets, Type 1 diabetes patients had TCRB CDR3s that were moderately but significantly shorter.

Their target antigens are unknown. Since all of the isolated RNA was reverse transcribed, expressed TCRB transcripts were what got sequenced. Libraries were prepared by immunoSEQ multiplex PCR; TCRdb keeps only in-frame clonotypes and omits some of them. The table records about 270,000 clones, 14% of them present only once. Sequencing was carried out using naive CD4+ T cells from blood. The source is a man aged 25-45 years with type 1 diabetes.

This clone was seen a few times. The chain links TRBV9 to TRBJ2-1; no reliable D call. Trimming took off 2 bases at V and 4 bases at J, with 13 bases between the two ends. This CDR3 is built from 15 residues. The germline V gene encodes CDR1 SGDLS and CDR2 YYNGEE. CDR3 protein: CASSVASLSYNEQFF. In DNA form, the CDR3 reads TGTGCCAGCAGCGTGGCCTCTTTATCTTACAATGAGCAGTTCTTC.

This clone was seen only a few times. The chain links TRBV18 to TRBJ2-7, with 10 bases matching TRBD1. This CDR3 has 17 amino acids. The germline gives CDR1 KGHSH, CDR2 LQKENI. V lost 4 bases and J lost 3; bases outside the gene matches: 12. CDR3 nucleotides: TGTGCCAGCTCACGGTCCGTGGGGACAGGGGCCATCTACGAGCAGTACTTC. This encodes CASSRSVGTGAIYEQYF.

V and J are TRBV6-5 and TRBJ2-1; D possibly corresponds to TRBD2 (5 bases). V shed 7 bases and J shed 1 base, with 14 bases lying between them. Germline V gene sequence: CDR1 MNHEY, CDR2 SVGAGI. The CDR3 contains 15 residues. CDR3 sequence reads: CASKSGEESYNEQFF. As DNA, the CDR3 is TGTGCCAGCAAAAGCGGTGAGGAGTCCTACAATGAGCAGTTCTTC.

The genes are TRBV5-1 and TRBJ2-7, with a possible D match to TRBD1 (6 bases). The V gene lost 1 base and the J gene lost 3 bases, with 20 bases spanning the gap. Germline CDR1 is SGHRS and CDR2 is YFSETQ. The CDR3 length is 17 residues. The CDR3 DNA reads TGCGCCAGCAGCTTGAGCAGGGGCGGTGAGCAAGGCTACGAGCAGTACTTC. Translating gives CASSLSRGGEQGYEQYF.

This CDR3 reads CATRAGVTQYF. CDR3 DNA sequence: TGTGCCACAAGAGCGGGAGTGACGCAGTATTTT. The chain combines TRBV19 with TRBJ2-3, with TRBD2 matching 8 bases. Unmatched junction bases numbered 6, after V lost 10 bases and J lost 9 bases. Germline V gene lookup returns CDR1 LNHDA and CDR2 SQIVND (reference sequence). CDR3 length: 11 amino acids.

Turning to this clone: Additional DNA sequences in this sample encode the identical CDR3. The rearrangement links TRBV5-1 to TRBJ2-3, with 10 nucleotides matching TRBD2. V gave up 0 bases and J gave up 3 bases; unmatched junction bases: 4. The germline gives CDR1 SGHRS, CDR2 YFSETQ. CDR3 length: 16 residues. CDR3 DNA: TGCGCCAGCAGCTTGGGTCTAGCGGGAGTGACAGATACGCAGTATTTT. It codes for CASSLGLAGVTDTQYF.

In its sample, this clone was seen a few times. V gene TRBV21-1 combines with J gene TRBJ2-1; the table's D call, TRBD2, was not checked against the DNA. TRBV21-1 is a pseudogene locus. The CDR3 contains 14 residues. The CDR3 is CASSPGKADNEQFF. The CDR3 DNA follows: TGTGCCAGCAGCCCAGGAAAAGCGGACAATGAGCAGTTCTTC.

The chain has TRBV6-1 and TRBJ2-1, with D possibly matching TRBD2 (5 bases). In germline, CDR1 is MNHNS, CDR2 SASEGT. The V and J ends lost 3 bases and 4 bases respectively, with 10 bases between them. This CDR3 has 14 residues. The CDR3 sequence is CASSEPEGYNEQFF. The CDR3 bases are TGTGCCAGCAGTGAGCCCGAGGGATACAATGAGCAGTTCTTC.

This clone occurred a few times. This sequence joins TRBV28 and TRBJ2-4; D is possibly TRBD1 (5 bases). The V end was cut by 4 bases, the J end by 1 base, with 14 bases between. Per germline, CDR1 MDHEN and CDR2 SYDVKM. The CDR3 totals 16 residues. CDR3 protein: CASSSSGSGAKNIQYF. CDR3 coding DNA: TGTGCCAGCAGTTCATCAGGGTCTGGGGCCAAAAACATTCAGTACTTC.

This clone was detected only a few times. The gene calls are TRBV30 and TRBJ2-7, with 8 bases lining up with TRBD2. The J segment lost 4 bases and the V segment lost 7 bases, leaving 3 bases of the junction unmatched. The CDR3 spans 11 residues. The germline CDR1 and CDR2 sequences are GTSNPN and SVGIG (reference sequence). CDR3 nucleotide sequence: TGTGCCTACGGGAGGGGGTACGAGCAGTACTTC. Protein product: CAYGRGYEQYF.

This clone has only a few counts. The rearrangement uses TRBV7-9 and TRBJ1-1; 12 bases fit TRBD1. The CDR3 covers 15 residues. Germline CDR1 is SEHNR and CDR2 is FQNEAQ (reference sequence). V gave up 5 bases and J gave up 2 bases; unmatched junction bases: 3. CDR3 bases: TGTGCCAGCAGCCCCGGGACAGGGGGCAACACTGAAGCTTTCTTT. Its translation is CASSPGTGGNTEAFF.

The chain couples TRBV5-4 to TRBJ1-1; a weak D match, TRBD1 (5 bases). The CDR3 is made up of 13 amino acids. V shed 1 base and J shed 4 bases, with 8 bases lying between them. Germline V gives CDR1 SGHNT, CDR2 YYREEE (reference sequence). This CDR3 is CASSLIGGTEAFF. The CDR3 nucleotides read TGTGCCAGCAGCTTGATCGGGGGCACTGAAGCTTTCTTT.

This clone came up a few times. The V gene is TRBV2, the J gene TRBJ2-1; 16 nucleotides line up with TRBD2. The J segment lost 8 bases and the V segment lost 6 bases, leaving 1 base of the junction unmatched. The germline V gene encodes CDR1 SNHLY and CDR2 FYNNEI. The length of the CDR3 is 14 residues. The CDR3 sequence: CASRGTSGRDEQFF. The CDR3 DNA reads as TGTGCCAGCAGGGGGACTAGCGGGAGGGATGAGCAGTTCTTC.

This clone was seen a few times. The V and J genes are TRBV21-1 and TRBJ2-3; the listed D gene, TRBD1, was not tested against the DNA. TRBV21-1 is described as a pseudogene. The CDR3 consists of 17 residues. In DNA form, the CDR3 reads TGTGCCAGCAGCAAAGTTGCGACGACGGTGGGCCGGGATACGCAGTATTTT. It encodes CASSKVATTVGRDTQYF.

The chain couples TRBV29-1 to TRBJ2-3; TRBD2 agrees at 14 bases. CDR3 length: 16 residues. In germline, CDR1 is SQVTM, CDR2 ANQGSEA. V trimming: 8 bases; J trimming: 5 bases; junction bases outside the gene matches: 12. The CDR3 nucleotides are TGCAGCTTAACAGAAGGGACTAGCGGGAGTAAAGATACGCAGTATTTT. Translated, it gives CSLTEGTSGSKDTQYF.

In this sample, this clone turned up a few times. The chain is built from TRBV7-9 and TRBJ2-5; D uncertain. Germline-derived CDR1 and CDR2 are SEHNR and FQNEAQ (reference sequence). V lost 4 bases and J 0 bases, leaving 6 bases between the germline ends. CDR3 length: 13 residues. The CDR3 region is CASSSYYQETQYF. The CDR3, as DNA: TGTGCCAGCAGCTCGTATTACCAAGAGACCCAGTACTTC.

The rearrangement links TRBV7-9 to TRBJ1-5; 7 bases agree with TRBD1. Germline assignment: CDR1 SEHNR and CDR2 FQNEAQ (reference sequence). This CDR3 comprises 14 residues. V shed 4 bases and J 11 bases; nucleotides not matched to a gene: 11. This CDR3 is CASSSTGPLVSQHF. DNA for the CDR3: TGTGCCAGCAGCTCGACAGGGCCGCTTGTATCCCAGCATTTT.